The TCR beta chain under discussion was sequenced for a study of blood T cell repertoires in COVID-19. This table comes from immunoSEQ multiplex PCR, and its TCRdb copy is limited to in-frame clones, with some not included. The sample consists of approximately 360,000 clones, roughly 90% of them appearing once. Individuals aged about 18 to 95 years were recruited from fewer than 25 US areas. CDR1 and CDR2 (germline): SGHTA, FQGNSA. CDR3 size: 16 residues. Trimming took 5 bases from V and 2 from J, leaving 15 bases between them. This TCR derives from a young woman with acute COVID-19. Sequencing was carried out using PBMCs or T cells enriched from blood (not recorded which). V usage is TRBV7-2 and J usage is TRBJ2-2; maybe TRBD2 (6 bases). CDR3 sequence reads: CASSARSGTNTGELFF. CDR3 sequence (DNA): TGTGCCAGCAGCGCGCGATCCGGGACTAACACCGGGGAGCTGTTTTTT.